The TCR beta chain under discussion was sequenced for a study of OX40 agonist ivuxolimab in advanced cancers. The V gene end was trimmed by 5 bases and the J gene end by 5 bases; junction bases not matched to a gene: 6. In germline, CDR1 is SGHTA, CDR2 FQGNSA. This CDR3 spans 15 amino acids. Assay: immunoSEQ multiplex PCR; the TCRdb copy retains only in-frame clones and omits some. Here the sample spans about 48,000 clones, about 91% being singletons. This receptor was taken from an adult with an advanced solid tumor such as melanoma, head and neck, liver or kidney cancer. This chain joins TRBV7-2 and TRBJ2-1; TRBD2 agrees at 10 bases. The source was CD4+ or CD8+ T cells sorted from blood, collected in a trial of the OX40 agonist ivuxolimab. The CDR3 spells CASSLTSGPHNEQFF. CDR3 sequence (DNA): TGTGCCAGCAGCCTGACTAGCGGGCCTCACAATGAGCAGTTCTTC.